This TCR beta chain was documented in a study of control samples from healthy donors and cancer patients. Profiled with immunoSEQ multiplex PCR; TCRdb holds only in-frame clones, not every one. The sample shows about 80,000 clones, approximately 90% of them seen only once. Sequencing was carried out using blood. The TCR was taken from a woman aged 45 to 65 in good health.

DNA for the CDR3: TGTGCCAGCAGCCTAGGGACCAGGGGAAACTATGGCTACACCTTC. This gives the protein CASSLGTRGNYGYTF. This rearrangement joins TRBV7-9 to TRBJ1-2; possibly TRBD1 for D (6 bases). The germline V gene encodes CDR1 SEHNR and CDR2 FQNEAQ (reference sequence). CDR3 length: 15 amino acids. The V end lost 5 bases, the J end lost 2 bases, and 15 bases lay between the germline ends.